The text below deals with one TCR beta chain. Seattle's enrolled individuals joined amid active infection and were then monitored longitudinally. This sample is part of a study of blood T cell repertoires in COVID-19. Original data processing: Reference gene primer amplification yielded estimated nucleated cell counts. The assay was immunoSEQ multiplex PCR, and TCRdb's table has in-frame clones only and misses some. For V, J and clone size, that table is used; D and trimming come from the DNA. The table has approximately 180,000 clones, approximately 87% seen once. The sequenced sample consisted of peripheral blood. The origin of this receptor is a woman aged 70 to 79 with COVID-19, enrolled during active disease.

For the CDR3, the DNA is TGTGCCAGTAGTATTGTACAGGATAGCAATCAGCCCCAGCATTTT. Protein product: CASSIVQDSNQPQHF. The V and J genes are TRBV19 and TRBJ1-5, with D tentatively TRBD1 (5 bases). V lost 3 bases and J lost 0, with 9 bases in between. The CDR3 is made up of 15 amino acids. The V gene's germline CDR1 is LNHDA and CDR2 SQIVND (reference sequence).